One sample yielded the 26 T cell receptor beta chains listed below, sequenced in a study of T-cell reconstitution after alpha-beta-depleted transplantation in children. Molecular barcoding with unique molecular identifiers was used for the TCRbeta library. TCRdb recomputed calls from the PCR reads with MiXCR, one row per CDR3 protein. The table lists about 600,000 distinct CDR3 sequences, approximately 13% of them singletons, with around 2.2% in the top ten. Source: PBMCs, mostly from graft donor cells, taken 360 days after TCRalphabeta/CD19-depleted stem cell transplant. The receptors were sampled from a male patient younger than 18 who had a stem cell transplant for acute myeloid leukemia, so the T cells may come from the graft donor.

This clonotype was counted at least ten times. CDR3: CASSLARAAGRGLNTEAFF. CDR3 nucleotides: TGTGCCAGCAGCTTAGCTAGGGCGGCGGGTCGGGGACTGAACACTGAAGCTTTCTTT. The V gene is TRBV7-6, the J gene TRBJ1-1, with TRBD1 as a possible D gene (5 bases). The V end was cut by 0 bases, the J end by 0 bases, with 20 bases between. The CDR3 length is 19 residues. CDR1 SGHVS and CDR2 FNYEAQ come from the germline V gene.

This clonotype was recorded a few times. The chain has TRBV7-9 and TRBJ1-1; possible D gene TRBD1, 5 bases. Trimming took off 0 bases at V and 2 bases at J, with 10 bases between the two ends. This CDR3 has 15 residues. Per the germline V gene, CDR1 is SEHNR and CDR2 is FQNEAQ (reference sequence). CDR3 nucleotide sequence: TGTGCCAGCAGCTTAGCGCAGGGCCGAAACACTGAAGCTTTCTTT. It encodes CASSLAQGRNTEAFF.

This clonotype was seen more than once but under ten times. The rearrangement joins TRBV30 to TRBJ1-5; TRBD1 matches 8 bases. With V trimmed by 2 bases and J by 2 bases, 5 bases remained unmatched. Germline V gene sequence: CDR1 GTSNPN, CDR2 SVGIG (reference sequence). CDR3 length: 15 amino acids. The CDR3: CAWSSGQGGNQPQHF. In DNA form, the CDR3 reads TGTGCCTGGAGTTCCGGACAGGGAGGCAATCAGCCCCAGCATTTT.

This clonotype was found a few times. The chain combines TRBV24-1 with TRBJ2-1; D may be TRBD1 (6 bases). Trimming removed 8 bases from V and 6 bases from J, with 10 bases in between. Germline V lookup: CDR1 KGHDR, CDR2 SFDVKD. The CDR3 runs to 12 residues. CDR3 DNA sequence: TGTGCCACCACCTCCAGGGGCAATGAGCAGTTCTTC. Translated, it gives CATTSRGNEQFF.

The genes are TRBV20-1 and TRBJ2-5, with 10 bases lining up with TRBD2. The junction had 0 bases not matched to a gene; V was cut back by 3 bases and J by 5 bases. The CDR3 runs to 12 residues. Looked up from germline, CDR1 is DFQATT and CDR2 is SNEGSKA (reference sequence). The CDR3 spells CSARTSGETQYF. The CDR3 DNA reads TGCAGTGCTAGGACTAGCGGGGAGACCCAGTACTTC.

The sample holds a few counts of this clonotype. The V call is TRBV6-5, the J call TRBJ2-5, with TRBD1 matching 7 bases. The CDR3 extends over 15 amino acids. Germline CDR1 and CDR2: MNHEY and SVGAGI. The trim removed 2 bases at V and 2 bases at J, leaving 5 bases unmatched. The CDR3 sequence is CASSYLRDRQETQYF. The CDR3 region has the DNA TGTGCCAGCAGTTACCTCCGGGACAGACAAGAGACCCAGTACTTC.

The gene calls are TRBV6-1 and TRBJ2-5; D is perhaps TRBD1 or TRBD2 (5 bases each). Germline values: CDR1 MNHNS, CDR2 SASEGT. CDR3 length equals 14 residues. V was cut by 6 bases and J by 5 bases, with 16 bases left in between. The CDR3 coding sequence is TGTGCCAGCAGCTGGGACGGCCCCTCTGAGACCCAGTACTTC. Translation gives CASSWDGPSETQYF.

This clonotype has more than one count but fewer than ten. The chain recombines TRBV20-1 with TRBJ2-2; D is unresolved. V gave up 3 bases and J gave up 5 bases, with 10 bases separating them. CDR3 length: 13 residues. CDR1 and CDR2 from the germline V gene are DFQATT and SNEGSKA (reference sequence). CDR3 residues: CSASGYSTGELFF. The CDR3 DNA is TGCAGTGCTAGCGGGTACAGTACCGGGGAGCTGTTTTTT.

This clonotype came up many times. CDR3 protein: CASRPGQASLGELFF. For the CDR3, the DNA is TGTGCCAGCAGACCTGGACAGGCATCGTTAGGGGAGCTGTTTTTT. This sequence joins TRBV12-3 or TRBV12-4 and TRBJ2-2; 7 bases match TRBD1. The CDR3 extends over 15 amino acids. Germline trimming cut 6 bases from V and 8 bases from J; bases unmatched to any gene: 12.

This clonotype was seen a handful of times. The chain couples TRBV5-4 to TRBJ2-3; 10 bases are a match to TRBD2. In germline, CDR1 is SGHNT, CDR2 YYREEE (reference sequence). CDR3 size: 17 residues. The J segment lost 4 bases and the V segment lost 5 bases, leaving 13 bases of the junction unmatched. Here the CDR3 DNA reads TGTGCCAGCAGTAGCGAGAATCTAGCGGGAGAGTCAGATACGCAGTATTTT. The encoded protein is CASSSENLAGESDTQYF. Combining the CDR3 with reference TRBV5-4 and TRBJ2-3 gives the whole variable domain ETGVTQSPTHLIKTRGQQVTLRCSSQSGHNTVSWYQQALGQGPQFIFQYYREEENGRGNFPPRFSGLQFPNYSSELNVNALELDDSALYLCASSSENLAGESDTQYFGPGTRLTVL.

This clonotype was seen at least ten times. This sequence joins TRBV3-1 and TRBJ2-5; 7 nucleotides match TRBD2. The V gene end was trimmed by 0 bases and the J gene end by 9 bases; junction bases not matched to a gene: 7. Germline loops: CDR1 LGHDT, CDR2 YNNKEL (reference sequence). The CDR3 totals 14 residues. The CDR3 is CASSQDWRERAQYF. The CDR3 region has the DNA TGTGCCAGCAGCCAAGATTGGCGGGAGCGGGCCCAGTACTTC.

V is TRBV12-3 or TRBV12-4 and J is TRBJ2-3; weak D call: TRBD1 (6 bases). The CDR3 loop spans 12 amino acids. The V end lost 10 bases, the J end lost 4 bases, and 12 bases lay between the germline ends. The CDR3 DNA is TGTGCCACAGGGGTCCGACCAGATACGCAGTATTTT. Translated, it gives CATGVRPDTQYF.

This chain links TRBV28 with TRBJ2-7; TRBD2 aligns across 9 bases. With 3 bases clipped from V and 4 bases from J, the junction kept 10 bases outside the gene matches. The CDR3 consists of 16 residues. CDR1 is MDHEN, CDR2 SYDVKM, per germline. The CDR3 bases are TGTGCCAGCAGTTTGGTGTCGGCGGGAGGGGTATACGAGCAGTACTTC. Protein: CASSLVSAGGVYEQYF.

This clonotype was seen a few times. This chain links TRBV4-3 with TRBJ1-2; 8 bases are a match to TRBD1. This CDR3 spans 15 amino acids. The trim removed 0 bases at V and 6 bases at J, leaving 6 bases unmatched. Germline lookup yields CDR1 LGHNA and CDR2 YSLEER. The DNA for the CDR3 is TGCGCCAGCAGCCAAGATGGTCAGGGGGCGGATGGCTACACCTTC. Its translation: CASSQDGQGADGYTF.

This clonotype was seen repeatedly, ten times or more. The rearrangement joins TRBV29-1 to TRBJ2-7; D is tentatively TRBD1 or TRBD2 (5 bases each). This CDR3 is 13 amino acids long. Per germline, CDR1 SQVTM and CDR2 ANQGSEA. Trimming left V 4 bases short and J 4 bases short, with 14 bases between. The CDR3 loop reads CSVGPGAGYEQYF. The CDR3 DNA sequence: TGCAGCGTTGGCCCCGGGGCGGGTTACGAGCAGTACTTC.

This clonotype was seen more than once but under ten times. CDR3: CSARDLVGETQYF. CDR3 coding DNA: TGCAGTGCTAGAGACCTGGTAGGAGAGACCCAGTACTTC. The genes are TRBV20-1 and TRBJ2-5; no reliable D call. The CDR3 is 13 residues long. Trimming left V 0 bases short and J 4 bases short, with 9 bases between. Germline assignment: CDR1 DFQATT and CDR2 SNEGSKA (reference sequence).

This clonotype was detected only a few times. V gene TRBV14 combines with J gene TRBJ1-2; no clear D. The CDR3 has 14 residues. Trimming left V 4 bases short and J 2 bases short, with 11 bases between. Germline V gives CDR1 SGHDN, CDR2 FVKESK. The CDR3 sequence: CASSPQHINYGYTF. CDR3 DNA sequence: TGTGCCAGCAGCCCCCAACACATAAACTATGGCTACACCTTC.

Ten or more counts support this clonotype. The CDR3 here is CSVNPAGGGTDTQYF. The CDR3 DNA reads as TGCAGCGTTAACCCAGCGGGAGGGGGGACAGATACGCAGTATTTT. This sequence joins TRBV29-1 and TRBJ2-3, with TRBD2 identical over 10 bases. With 5 bases clipped from V and 3 bases from J, the junction kept 8 bases outside the gene matches. This CDR3 is built from 15 residues. Germline V gene sequence: CDR1 SQVTM, CDR2 ANQGSEA.

The J gene is TRBJ2-7, the V gene TRBV20-1; 7 bases fit TRBD2. This CDR3 region has 15 residues. J was trimmed by 0 bases and V by 5 bases; bases with no gene match: 10. CDR1 and CDR2 from the germline V gene are DFQATT and SNEGSKA (reference sequence). In nucleotides, the CDR3 is TGCAGTGCTGCGCGAAGAGCGGGATCCTCCTACGAGCAGTACTTC. This gives the protein CSAARRAGSSYEQYF.

The chain uses TRBV28 and TRBJ2-1; D is perhaps TRBD1 (5 bases). Germline CDR1 MDHEN, CDR2 SYDVKM. The V end was cut by 4 bases, the J end by 4 bases, with 11 bases between. This CDR3 is built from 14 residues. The CDR3 DNA sequence: TGTGCCAGCAGTTCTAGAAGGGGTTACAATGAGCAGTTCTTC. It is translated as CASSSRRGYNEQFF.

This clonotype came up many times. The V call is TRBV10-3, the J call TRBJ1-1; possibly TRBD1 for D (6 bases). The germline gives CDR1 ENHRY, CDR2 SYGVKD. The V end was cut by 4 bases, the J end by 1 base, with 7 bases between. The CDR3 contains 13 residues. This chain's CDR3 is CAISVGGNTEAFF. CDR3 bases: TGTGCCATCAGTGTAGGGGGGAACACTGAAGCTTTCTTT.

Points on this clonotype: The junction and the germline gene differ at one end; a read error may be behind it. This sequence joins TRBV20-1 and TRBJ2-7; 10 bases agree with TRBD2. The CDR3 consists of 15 residues. CDR1 and CDR2 from the germline V gene are DFQATT and SNEGSKA (reference sequence). The CDR3: CCARDVLAGAIEQYF. The CDR3 nucleotides are TGCTGTGCTAGAGATGTCCTAGCGGGAGCTATCGAGCAGTACTTC.

This clonotype was seen more than once but under ten times. The CDR3 DNA reads TGCGCCAGCAGCCTGCTTGGGACTGTGACTGAAGCTTTCTTT. Its translation: CASSLLGTVTEAFF. The chain combines TRBV5-1 with TRBJ1-1; D may be TRBD1 (5 bases). The germline CDR1 and CDR2 sequences are SGHRS and YFSETQ. The length of the CDR3 is 14 residues. The V and J ends lost 4 bases and 5 bases respectively, with 15 bases between them.

This clonotype was seen a handful of times. The J gene is TRBJ2-1, the V gene TRBV7-3; D is unclear. This CDR3 contains 14 residues. Trimming stripped 3 bases from V and 4 bases from J, with 10 bases between. Looked up from germline, CDR1 is SGHTA and CDR2 is FQGTGA. In DNA form, the CDR3 reads TGTGCCAGCAGCTTCCATGGACGGTACAATGAGCAGTTCTTC. Protein product: CASSFHGRYNEQFF.

This clonotype has a handful of counts. The CDR3 loop reads CASSRGLGAYNEQFF. The CDR3 DNA reads TGCGCCAGCAGCCGAGGCCTCGGAGCTTACAATGAGCAGTTCTTC. This rearrangement joins TRBV4-3 to TRBJ2-1; D ambiguous. Germline CDR1 reads LGHNA; CDR2 reads YSLEER. This CDR3 region has 15 residues. Trimming pared 4 bases from V and 4 bases from J, leaving 14 bases between.

In its sample, this clonotype was seen a few times. This chain uses TRBV12-3 or TRBV12-4 with TRBJ2-1, with no clear D. This CDR3 region has 17 residues. Deletions cut 3 bases from V and 0 bases from J, with 15 bases between. CDR3 region: CASSFLIGPGSYNEQFF. CDR3 DNA sequence: TGTGCCAGCAGTTTCCTTATTGGACCTGGCTCCTACAATGAGCAGTTCTTC.